The 13 T cell receptor beta chains in this list originate from one sample, sequenced in a study of blood T cell repertoires in COVID-19. Only in-frame clones appear in the TCRdb table, and some are missing; sequencing was by immunoSEQ multiplex PCR. The sample yields some 250,000 clones, 80% to 90% seen once. The sequenced sample consisted of peripheral blood. The receptors come from a man younger than 40 with active or convalescent COVID-19.

The chain links TRBV12-3 or TRBV12-4 to TRBJ1-6; TRBD1 is a possible D gene (6 bases). V was clipped by 6 bases and J by 9 bases, with 12 bases between them. CDR3 length: 13 amino acids. CDR3 protein: CASSGTIASPLHF. As DNA, the CDR3 is TGTGCCAGCAGCGGGACAATTGCTTCACCCCTCCACTTT.

The chain couples TRBV19 to TRBJ2-4, with D perhaps TRBD1 (5 bases). V lost 0 bases, J lost 6 bases, and 9 bases lay in between. The CDR3 sequence is 14 residues long. Germline V lookup: CDR1 LNHDA, CDR2 SQIVND (reference sequence). CDR3 residues: CASSIDQGVNIQYF. Here the CDR3 DNA reads TGTGCCAGTAGTATAGACCAAGGGGTAAACATTCAGTACTTC.

J is TRBJ1-1 and V is TRBV9; D ambiguous. Per germline, CDR1 SGDLS and CDR2 YYNGEE. This CDR3 contains 20 residues. With 0 bases removed from V and 3 bases from J, the gap between germline ends came to 27 bases. CDR3 in amino acids: CASSVVSQAGNRCGDTEAFF. For the CDR3, the DNA is TGTGCCAGCAGCGTAGTCTCCCAAGCGGGTAATCGTTGCGGAGACACTGAAGCTTTCTTT.

This clone was observed a few times. Distinct nucleotide sequences in the sample also encode this CDR3. The chain uses TRBV5-4 and TRBJ2-7; 8 nucleotides align to TRBD2. Trimming removed 0 bases from V and 0 bases from J; junction bases left unmatched: 5. The germline V gene has CDR1 SGHNT and CDR2 YYREEE (reference sequence). The CDR3 has 16 residues. The CDR3 nucleotides read TGTGCCAGCAGCTTGGGGCTAGCGGGTAGCTCCTACGAGCAGTACTTC. Encoded protein: CASSLGLAGSSYEQYF.

This clone has just a few counts. This CDR3 reads CASSFNFEGQGASYTF. CDR3 nucleotides: TGTGCCAGCAGCTTCAATTTTGAGGGACAGGGGGCTAGCTACACCTTC. V usage is TRBV13 and J usage is TRBJ1-2; 12 bases map to TRBD1. Germline lookup yields CDR1 PRHDT and CDR2 FYEKMQ (reference sequence). The CDR3 length is 16 residues. The junction had 11 bases not matched to a gene; V was cut back by 3 bases and J by 9 bases.

The V call is TRBV2, the J call TRBJ1-3; tentatively, D is TRBD1 (5 bases). V was pared by 8 bases and J by 3 bases, with 11 bases between. Germline CDR1 is SNHLY and CDR2 is FYNNEI. This CDR3 is 13 amino acids long. CDR3 residues: CASAWRGGNTIYF. CDR3 coding DNA: TGTGCCAGCGCCTGGAGGGGTGGAAACACCATATATTTT.

J is TRBJ2-3 and V is TRBV14, with D unclear. CDR1 SGHDN and CDR2 FVKESK come from the germline V gene. This CDR3 contains 14 residues. Trimming took 0 bases from V and 7 from J, leaving 11 bases between them. CDR3 loop: CASSQDLRTHTQYF. DNA for the CDR3: TGTGCCAGCAGCCAAGATCTCAGAACACATACGCAGTATTTT.

CDR3 sequence: CASSLDIAGTASPLHF. Here the CDR3 DNA reads TGTGCCAGCAGCTTAGATATAGCGGGGACGGCTTCACCCCTCCACTTT. This sequence joins TRBV11-2 and TRBJ1-6; maybe TRBD1 (5 bases). From germline, CDR1 is SGHAT and CDR2 FQNNGV. V lost 0 bases and J 9 bases, leaving 15 bases between the germline ends. The CDR3 sequence is 16 residues long.

The chain combines TRBV3-1 (or the pseudogene TRBV3-2) with TRBJ2-5; 9 nucleotides align to TRBD2. The CDR3 runs 20 residues. Germline values: CDR1 LGHDT, CDR2 YNNKEL (reference sequence). V gave up 0 bases and J gave up 5 bases; unmatched junction bases: 19. This CDR3 reads CASSQDVIATSGVGWETQYF. In nucleotides, the CDR3 is TGTGCCAGCAGCCAAGATGTCATCGCGACTAGCGGAGTGGGGTGGGAGACCCAGTACTTC.

The rearrangement links TRBV13 to TRBJ1-2; no clear D. Germline V gives CDR1 PRHDT, CDR2 FYEKMQ (reference sequence). Trimming took 1 base from V and 11 from J, leaving 14 bases between them. The CDR3 length is 13 residues. The CDR3 coding sequence is TGTGCCAGCAGCTTAGAGGAGGTCCCGAGGTACACCTTC. It encodes CASSLEEVPRYTF. Full variable domain (rest looked up from reference TRBV13 and TRBJ1-2): AAGVIQSPRHLIKEKRETATLKCYPIPRHDTVYWYQQGPGQDPQFLISFYEKMQSDKGSIPDRFSAQQFSDYHSELNMSSLELGDSALYFCASSLEEVPRYTFGSGTRLTVV.

The chain is built from TRBV19 and TRBJ1-1; D call uncertain. Between the trimmed V and J ends, which lost 4 bases and 4 bases, there was a span of 16 bases. The CDR3 totals 15 residues. Per the germline V gene, CDR1 is LNHDA and CDR2 is SQIVND (reference sequence). The CDR3 DNA is TGTGCCAGTAGTAGTAGAGGGTCCCGGGGCACTGAAGCTTTCTTT. The encoded protein is CASSSRGSRGTEAFF.

V gene TRBV4-1 combines with J gene TRBJ2-3, with D unresolved. The CDR3 extends over 15 amino acids. V dropped 3 bases and J dropped 0 bases, with 10 bases sitting between them. Germline V lookup: CDR1 MGHRA, CDR2 YSYEKL. The CDR3 region has the DNA TGCGCCAGCAGCCAGAGGAGCTTAAGCACAGATACGCAGTATTTT. Encoded protein: CASSQRSLSTDTQYF.

The J gene is TRBJ2-7, the V gene TRBV20-1, with 11 bases identical to TRBD1. V lost 3 bases to trimming and J lost 4 bases; unmatched junction nucleotides: 8. Germline V gives CDR1 DFQATT, CDR2 SNEGSKA (reference sequence). The CDR3 is 15 residues long. The CDR3 DNA sequence: TGCAGTGCTAGTGTCGGACAGGGGGCATATTACGAGCAGTACTTC. Translated: CSASVGQGAYYEQYF.